Described below is a single T cell receptor beta chain sequence and its context. Its antigen is still unknown. The CDR3 length is 15 residues. Germline V gene lookup returns CDR1 MNHEY and CDR2 SMNVEV (reference sequence). Germline trimming cut 3 bases from V and 7 bases from J; bases unmatched to any gene: 6. The PCR employed 60 Vbeta primers together with 13 Jbeta primers. This table comes from immunoSEQ multiplex PCR, and its TCRdb copy is limited to in-frame clones, with some not included. The sample carries 140,000 or so clones, less than 90% recorded once. The data stem from a study of cytomegalovirus exposure and HLA in healthy donors. Turning to the study itself: Of roughly 400 genotyped donors, roughly 81% grouped in the Caucasian-associated ancestry cluster.

Study-wide points: Per a later analysis, HLA-associated TCR beta chains showed more clonal expansion than other, equally common TCR beta chains. It was confirmed in vitro that a few of the CMV-associated chains were specific for CMV antigens.

Sequences were obtained from PBMCs. The clonotype was recovered from a boy between 2 and 15 years old in good health and CMV-seronegative. The chain carries TRBV27 and TRBJ1-4; 9 nucleotides line up with TRBD1. This CDR3 is CASSLSGTGSEKLFF. The CDR3 DNA reads as TGTGCCAGCAGTTTGTCCGGGACAGGGAGTGAAAAACTGTTTTTT.